A selection of T cell receptor beta chains follows, all from one sample in a study of graft-versus-host responses after intestinal transplantation. The antigens of these receptors remain unknown. Some clones are missing from TCRdb's copy, which holds only in-frame ones; the method was immunoSEQ multiplex PCR. The sample comprises 85,000 to 100,000 clones, under 95% of which are singletons, and about 0.062% rests with the top ten. The sample was unstimulated CD8+ T cells sorted from spleen or lymph node cells, taken before transplant. These receptors came from a human donor who was the organ donor for an intestinal transplant. CDR3s include the opening cysteine and the closing phenylalanine or tryptophan. The order of the fields is V gene, D gene, J gene, clone size, CDR3 DNA, CDR3 protein. A D gene is named only where the DNA matches it firmly. The size entry is marked missing in some rows and otherwise reads once, few, many or a size class.

V: TRBV15
D: TRBD1
J: TRBJ1-6
size: .
DNA: TGTGCCACCAGCACGAAATCCGGGACAGGAGGTTCACCCCTCCACTTT
CDR3: CATSTKSGTGGSPLHF

V: TRBV9
D: TRBD2
J: TRBJ2-1
size: .
DNA: TGTGCCAGCAGCGTAGCCGGACTAGGGTCCTACAATGAGCAGTTCTTC
CDR3: CASSVAGLGSYNEQFF

V: TRBV4-1
D: .
J: TRBJ1-2
size: .
DNA: TGCGCCAGCAGCCATAACACGGGAGACTATGGCTACACCTTC
CDR3: CASSHNTGDYGYTF

V: TRBV28
D: .
J: TRBJ2-7
size: .
DNA: TGTGCCAGCAGTTTCACCGAGTCAAACGAGCAGTACTTC
CDR3: CASSFTESNEQYF

V: TRBV29-1
D: TRBD2
J: TRBJ2-1
size: .
DNA: TGCAGCGTGTTACTAGCGGGAGGCAATGAGCAGTTCTTC
CDR3: CSVLLAGGNEQFF

V: TRBV19
D: .
J: TRBJ1-1
size: .
DNA: TGTGCCAGTAGTCGCGATCTCTCATGGAGTGAAGCTTTCTTT
CDR3: CASSRDLSWSEAFF

V: TRBV14
D: .
J: TRBJ1-2
size: .
DNA: TGTGCCAGCAGCCAAGTCGGGGGCTATGGCTACACCTTC
CDR3: CASSQVGGYGYTF

V: TRBV19
D: .
J: TRBJ1-2
size: .
DNA: .
CDR3: CASFLAGGYTF

V: TRBV4-1
D: .
J: TRBJ2-6
size: .
DNA: TGCGCCAGCAGCCAAGACTTCAGGGAACCCTCTGGGGCCAACGTCCTGACTTTC
CDR3: CASSQDFREPSGANVLTF

V: TRBV7-9
D: .
J: TRBJ1-2
size: .
DNA: TGTGCCAGCACCCTCGGGCAGGCGGGAGGCTACACCTTC
CDR3: CASTLGQAGGYTF

V: TRBV18
D: .
J: TRBJ2-5
size: once
DNA: TGTGCCAGCTCACCACCACATAACCAAGAGACCCAGTACTTC
CDR3: CASSPPHNQETQYF

V: TRBV14
D: TRBD2
J: TRBJ2-3
size: once
DNA: TGTGCCAGCAGCCACGGGAGGGCCTTTCGTGCAGATACGCAGTATTTT
CDR3: CASSHGRAFRADTQYF

V: TRBV7-7
D: TRBD2
J: TRBJ2-1
size: .
DNA: TGTGCTAGCAGCCAGGGACTAGCGGGAGTGGCGTACAATGAGCAGTTCTTC
CDR3: CASSQGLAGVAYNEQFF

V: TRBV5-1
D: TRBD2
J: TRBJ2-7
size: .
DNA: TGCGCCAGCAGCGAGACTTTAGCGGGAGGGCCGAACTACGAGCAGTACTTC
CDR3: CASSETLAGGPNYEQYF

V: TRBV7-7
D: TRBD1
J: TRBJ2-2
size: .
DNA: TGTGCCAGCAGTATGACAGGGTTGAACACCGGGGAGCTGTTTTTT
CDR3: CASSMTGLNTGELFF

V: TRBV9
D: TRBD1
J: TRBJ1-5
size: .
DNA: TGTGCCAGCAGCCCCAATCCCGGGACAGGGGACCAGCCCCAGCATTTT
CDR3: CASSPNPGTGDQPQHF

V: TRBV11-3
D: TRBD2
J: TRBJ2-1
size: .
DNA: TGTGCCAGCAGCTGGAGTAGCGGGAGTTTCTACAATGAGCAGTTCTTC
CDR3: CASSWSSGSFYNEQFF

V: TRBV12-5
D: TRBD1
J: TRBJ1-1
size: .
DNA: TGTGCTAGTGGTTTTTGGACAGGGGGCGCTTCGAACACTGAAGCTTTCTTT
CDR3: CASGFWTGGASNTEAFF

V: TRBV27
D: TRBD2
J: TRBJ2-1
size: .
DNA: TGTGCCAGCAGTTTCACTAGCGGGGTCTACAATGAGCAGTTCTTC
CDR3: CASSFTSGVYNEQFF

V: TRBV6-5
D: TRBD2
J: TRBJ2-3
size: .
DNA: TGTGCCAGTAGTTGGACGGGGGGAACAGATACGCAGTATTTT
CDR3: CASSWTGGTDTQYF

V: TRBV28
D: .
J: TRBJ1-1
size: .
DNA: TGTGCCAGCCGAACCTCCCTCACCAGACAGGCCCAAAAAGCTTTCTTT
CDR3: CASRTSLTRQAQKAFF

V: TRBV5-5
D: TRBD1
J: TRBJ1-4
size: .
DNA: TGTGCCAGCAGCTTGGGACAGGGGCTCCCTAATGAAAAACTGTTTTTT
CDR3: CASSLGQGLPNEKLFF

V: TRBV30
D: .
J: TRBJ1-3
size: .
DNA: TGTGCCTGGACCGGACTCATCTCTGGAAACACCATATATTTT
CDR3: CAWTGLISGNTIYF

V: TRBV7-8
D: TRBD2
J: TRBJ2-2
size: .
DNA: TGTGCCAGCACCTTCTCGGTCAGCGGGGGGGTGAACACCGGGGAGCTGTTTTTT
CDR3: CASTFSVSGGVNTGELFF

V: TRBV27
D: TRBD1
J: TRBJ1-6
size: .
DNA: TGTGCCACCAGGTCGACAGGGGCGATACGGGTGCCCCTCCACTTT
CDR3: CATRSTGAIRVPLHF

V: TRBV25-1
D: .
J: TRBJ2-3
size: .
DNA: TGTGCCAGCAGTGAATGGGGGGAGAAAACAGATACGCAGTATTTT
CDR3: CASSEWGEKTDTQYF

V: TRBV2
D: .
J: TRBJ2-7
size: .
DNA: TGTGCCAGCATTAACCACGAAAGCGGGCGGTTCGAGCAGTACTTC
CDR3: CASINHESGRFEQYF

V: TRBV5-4
D: .
J: TRBJ2-5
size: .
DNA: TGTGCCAGCAGCGACTCAAACAGGGAAGAGACCCAGTACTTC
CDR3: CASSDSNREETQYF

V: TRBV4-1
D: .
J: TRBJ2-7
size: .
DNA: TGCGCCAGCAGCCTCCCAGGGGACTACGAGCAGTACTTC
CDR3: CASSLPGDYEQYF

V: TRBV5-4
D: TRBD2
J: TRBJ2-5
size: once
DNA: TGTGCCAGCAGCTCGGGGGAGGAAGCGGGGGGCTTCCAAGAGACCCAGTACTTC
CDR3: CASSSGEEAGGFQETQYF

V: TRBV29-1
D: .
J: TRBJ2-3
size: .
DNA: TGCAGCGTTGAACCGGGACTGAGGGCCACAGATACGCAGTATTTT
CDR3: CSVEPGLRATDTQYF

V: TRBV7-3
D: TRBD2
J: TRBJ2-2
size: .
DNA: TGTGCCAGCAGCCTAAGTAGCGGGAGGGTCGCCGGGGAGCTGTTTTTT
CDR3: CASSLSSGRVAGELFF

V: TRBV21-1
D: .
J: TRBJ2-7
size: .
DNA: TGTGCCAGCAGCAAACAGGGGGAGGAACGGAGCCCCATCTACGAGCAGTACTTC
CDR3: CASSKQGEERSPIYEQYF

V: TRBV11-2
D: TRBD1
J: TRBJ2-1
size: .
DNA: TGTGCCAGCAGCTCCCGGGACAGGGGAAGGCTTGGCCATGAGCAGTTCTTC
CDR3: CASSSRDRGRLGHEQFF

V: TRBV5-8
D: .
J: TRBJ2-7
size: .
DNA: TGTGCCAGCAGCTTGGATGGAGACTCCTACGAGCAGTACTTC
CDR3: CASSLDGDSYEQYF

V: TRBV14
D: TRBD2
J: TRBJ2-7
size: .
DNA: TGTGCCAGCAGCCAAGTTGCTAGCGGGTCTCGGTACGAGCAGTACTTC
CDR3: CASSQVASGSRYEQYF

V: TRBV7-9
D: .
J: TRBJ2-7
size: .
DNA: TGTGCCAGCAGCTCGGGCGGCGACTACGAGCAGTACTTC
CDR3: CASSSGGDYEQYF

V: TRBV27
D: .
J: TRBJ1-5
size: .
DNA: TGTGCCAGCAGTCCGACAATCAGCAATCAGCCCCAGCATTTT
CDR3: CASSPTISNQPQHF

V: TRBV9
D: .
J: TRBJ1-2
size: .
DNA: TGTGCCAGCAGCGTAGCCAGGGGTGTCTACACCTTC
CDR3: CASSVARGVYTF

V: TRBV7-3
D: TRBD2
J: TRBJ2-5
size: .
DNA: TGTGCCAGCAGCGTTAGCGGGGGGGCGGGTGAGACCCAGTACTTC
CDR3: CASSVSGGAGETQYF

V: TRBV28
D: .
J: TRBJ2-7
size: .
DNA: TGTGCCAGCAGTACGATGAACGGAGGACAGTGGACCTACGAGCAGTACTTC
CDR3: CASSTMNGGQWTYEQYF